This T cell receptor (beta chain) derives from a study of response to subunit inactivated influenza vaccine. V was clipped by 4 bases and J by 3 bases, with 12 bases between them. Germline CDR1 and CDR2: MGHRA and YSYEKL. The CDR3 sequence is 14 residues long. TCRdb reprocessed the RT-PCR reads via MiXCR and lists one record per CDR3 protein. This sample has hundreds of thousands of distinct CDR3 sequences, with around 18% found just once. This sample comprised PBMCs from blood, obtained about 5 days after vaccination. The V call is TRBV4-1, the J call TRBJ1-1; D is undetermined. The source is a man between 45 and 60 years old who received an inactivated influenza vaccine. CDR3 amino acids: CASSPSSDYTEAFF. The CDR3 region has the DNA TGCGCCAGCAGCCCGTCCAGTGACTACACTGAAGCTTTCTTT.